The T cell receptor (beta chain) described here comes from a study of T-cell memory formation after mild COVID-19. Turning to the study itself: For the most part, TCR clusters were specific to one donor.

TCRdb called the 5' RACE reads again in MiXCR, with one record for every CDR3 protein. Among a few hundred thousand distinct CDR3 sequences, 7.5% to 9.5% were seen once, and the ten largest hold about 20%. This clonotype originated in a man in his late teens or twenties who had mild COVID-19 (a few samples of this study predate the infection). Cell type and time point are not known. The sample was PBMCs or a T cell subset sorted from them (not recorded which).

The CDR3 region has the DNA TGTGCCAGCAAAAATCCCCGGGACCTAAAACTGTTTTTT. It yields the protein CASKNPRDLKLFF. The rearrangement links TRBV28 to TRBJ1-4; D possibly corresponds to TRBD1 (5 bases). CDR3 length: 13 residues. V lost 7 bases and J lost 10, with 16 bases in between. Germline CDR1 and CDR2: MDHEN and SYDVKM.